Detailed here is one TCR beta chain. The antigen remains unidentified. A much larger clone lies one base from this, so it may be a read error. This sample is part of a study of Graves' ophthalmopathy and Graves' hyperthyroidism. Amplified TCR beta CDR3 regions were obtained using RNA transcripts as template. After a first-round RT-PCR with HTBI primers, a second-round multiplex PCR was run. TCRdb processed the multiplex PCR reads anew with MiXCR; each CDR3 protein has one entry. Of over a million distinct CDR3 sequences listed, 36% were seen once; the top ten hold 11%. Study-level findings and limits: Blood also carried most expanded thyroid clonotypes exceeding 0.001 frequency. Sensitivity reached 85% to 90% and specificity roughly 81% for a 13-signature model separating ophthalmopathy from stable hyperthyroidism.

CDR1 and CDR2 (germline): SGHRS, YFSETQ. Trimming at V came to 4 bases and at J to 0 bases, leaving 9 bases not matched to a gene. CDR3 size: 18 residues. The sample was peripheral blood or thyroid tissue (not recorded which). The chain recombines TRBV5-1 with TRBJ2-6; TRBD1 agrees at 8 bases. The receptor's source is an adult man with Graves' hyperthyroidism. DNA of the CDR3: TGCGCCAGCAGCCCGTGGACAGGGTACGTCTCTGGGGCCAACGTCCTGACTTTC. It yields the protein CASSPWTGYVSGANVLTF.